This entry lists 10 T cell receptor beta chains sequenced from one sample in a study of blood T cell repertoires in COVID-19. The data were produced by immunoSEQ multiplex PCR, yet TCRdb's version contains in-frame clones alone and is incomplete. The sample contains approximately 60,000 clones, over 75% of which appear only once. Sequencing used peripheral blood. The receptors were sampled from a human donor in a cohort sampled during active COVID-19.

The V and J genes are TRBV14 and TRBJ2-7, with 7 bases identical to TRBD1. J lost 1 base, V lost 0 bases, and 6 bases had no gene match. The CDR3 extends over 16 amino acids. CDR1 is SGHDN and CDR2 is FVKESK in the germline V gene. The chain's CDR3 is CASSQDEGAQSYEQYF. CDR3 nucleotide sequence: TGTGCCAGCAGCCAAGATGAGGGGGCACAGTCCTACGAGCAGTACTTC.

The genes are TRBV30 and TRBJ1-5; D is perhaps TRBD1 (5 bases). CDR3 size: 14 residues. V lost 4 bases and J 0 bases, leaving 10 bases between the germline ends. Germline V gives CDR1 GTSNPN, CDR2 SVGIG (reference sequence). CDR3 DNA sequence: TGTGCCTGGAATTCGGGACTTAGCAATCAGCCCCAGCATTTT. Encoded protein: CAWNSGLSNQPQHF.

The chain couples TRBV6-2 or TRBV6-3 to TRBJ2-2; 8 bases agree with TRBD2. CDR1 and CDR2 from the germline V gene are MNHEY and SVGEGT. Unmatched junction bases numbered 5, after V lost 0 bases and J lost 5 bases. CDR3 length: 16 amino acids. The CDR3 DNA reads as TGTGCCAGCAGTTACTCGATTGGCGGGGGGACCGGGGAGCTGTTTTTT. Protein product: CASSYSIGGGTGELFF.

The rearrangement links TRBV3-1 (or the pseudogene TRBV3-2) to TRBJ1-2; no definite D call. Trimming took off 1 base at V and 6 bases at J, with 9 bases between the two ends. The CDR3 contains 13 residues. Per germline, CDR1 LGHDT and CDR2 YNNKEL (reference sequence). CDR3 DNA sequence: TGTGCCAGCAGCCAAGGGGAGGATAATGGCTACACCTTC. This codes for CASSQGEDNGYTF.

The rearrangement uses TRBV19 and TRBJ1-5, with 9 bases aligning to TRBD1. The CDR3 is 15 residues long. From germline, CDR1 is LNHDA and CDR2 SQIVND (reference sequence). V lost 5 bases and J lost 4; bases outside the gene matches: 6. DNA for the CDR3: TGTGCCAGTAGTGAGACAGGGGGAGGTAATCAGCCCCAGCATTTT. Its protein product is CASSETGGGNQPQHF.

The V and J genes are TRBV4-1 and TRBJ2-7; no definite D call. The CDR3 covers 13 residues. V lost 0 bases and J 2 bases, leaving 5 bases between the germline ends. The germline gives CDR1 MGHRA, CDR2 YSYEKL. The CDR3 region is CASSQDSAYEQYF. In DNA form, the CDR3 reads TGCGCCAGCAGCCAAGATTCGGCCTACGAGCAGTACTTC.

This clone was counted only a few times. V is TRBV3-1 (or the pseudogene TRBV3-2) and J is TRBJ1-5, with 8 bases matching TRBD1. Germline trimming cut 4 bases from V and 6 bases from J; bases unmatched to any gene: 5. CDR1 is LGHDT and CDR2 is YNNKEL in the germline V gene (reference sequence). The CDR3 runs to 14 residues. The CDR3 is CASSLSGGGQPQHF. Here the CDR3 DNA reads TGTGCCAGCAGCCTATCAGGGGGCGGTCAGCCCCAGCATTTT.

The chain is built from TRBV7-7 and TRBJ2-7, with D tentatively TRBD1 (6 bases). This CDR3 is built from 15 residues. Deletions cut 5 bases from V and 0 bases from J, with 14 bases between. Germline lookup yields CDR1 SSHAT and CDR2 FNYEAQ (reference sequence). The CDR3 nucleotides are TGTGCCAGCAGCCCTGGTCCGGACAGCTCCTACGAGCAGTACTTC. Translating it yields CASSPGPDSSYEQYF.

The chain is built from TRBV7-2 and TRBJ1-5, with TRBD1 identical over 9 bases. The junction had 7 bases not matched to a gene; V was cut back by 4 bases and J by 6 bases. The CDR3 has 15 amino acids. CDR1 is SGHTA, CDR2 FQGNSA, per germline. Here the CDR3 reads CASSSDRGWGQPQHF. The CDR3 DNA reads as TGTGCCAGCAGCTCTGACAGGGGGTGGGGTCAGCCCCAGCATTTT.

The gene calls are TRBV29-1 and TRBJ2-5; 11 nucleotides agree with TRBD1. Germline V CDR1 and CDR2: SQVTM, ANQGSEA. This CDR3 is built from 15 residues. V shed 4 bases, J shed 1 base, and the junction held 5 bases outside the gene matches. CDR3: CSVVGGQGVQETQYF. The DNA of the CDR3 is TGCAGCGTTGTGGGGGGACAGGGGGTCCAAGAGACCCAGTACTTC. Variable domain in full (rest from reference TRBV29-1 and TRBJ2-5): SAVISQKPSRDICQRGTSLTIQCQVDSQVTMMFWYRQQPGQSLTLIATANQGSEATYESGFVIDKFPISRPNLTFSTLTVSNMSPEDSSIYLCSVVGGQGVQETQYFGPGTRLLVL.